These 22 T cell receptor beta chains were all obtained from the same sample, sequenced in a study of T cells after yellow fever vaccination. From the 5' RACE reads, TCRdb called clonotypes with MiXCR, one entry per CDR3 protein. Among 250,000 to 400,000 distinct CDR3 sequences, about 4% were seen once, and the ten largest hold approximately 23%. Sequencing was performed on PBMCs, taken 5 days after the yellow fever booster vaccination. The receptors here all came from a man aged 18 to 29 who received the YFV17D yellow fever vaccine.

The CDR3 nucleotides are TGTGCCAGCAGCCAAGCGAACGTCGTTGACGAGCAGTACTTC. The encoded protein is CASSQANVVDEQYF. The gene calls are TRBV4-2 and TRBJ2-7; no reliable D call. The CDR3 is made up of 14 amino acids. CDR1 and CDR2 (germline): LGHNA, YNFKEQ. Trimming removed 1 base from V and 5 bases from J, with 12 bases in between.

The rearrangement joins TRBV4-1 to TRBJ1-6, with a weak D call TRBD1 (5 bases). Germline V CDR1 and CDR2: MGHRA, YSYEKL. The V and J ends lost 1 base and 9 bases respectively, with 13 bases between them. The CDR3 is 15 amino acids. The CDR3 DNA sequence: TGCGCCAGCAGCCAAGTTGGACACAAGGGTTCACCCCTCCACTTT. Amino acids: CASSQVGHKGSPLHF.

The chain carries TRBV7-3 and TRBJ2-1; 8 bases agree with TRBD2. The CDR3 consists of 16 residues. V was clipped by 4 bases and J by 0 bases; unmatched bases: 5. The V gene's germline CDR1 is SGHTA and CDR2 FQGTGA. The CDR3 nucleotides are TGTGCCAGCAGCTACAGCGGGGGCCCCTCCTACAATGAGCAGTTCTTC. It codes for CASSYSGGPSYNEQFF. Combining the CDR3 with reference TRBV7-3 and TRBJ2-1 gives the whole variable domain GAGVSQTPSNKVTEKGKYVELRCDPISGHTALYWYRQSLGQGPEFLIYFQGTGAADDSGLPNDRFFAVRPEGSVSTLKIQRTERGDSAVYLCASSYSGGPSYNEQFFGPGTRLTVL.

This clonotype was seen a handful of times. This chain uses TRBV24-1 with TRBJ2-5; 14 bases map to TRBD2. The CDR3 covers 17 residues. Trimming cost V 2 bases and J 4 bases; bases outside gene matches: 5. In germline, CDR1 is KGHDR, CDR2 SFDVKD. Here the CDR3 DNA reads TGTGCCACCAGTGATTCCAGACTAGCGGGGGGGCCAGAGACCCAGTACTTC. Translating it yields CATSDSRLAGGPETQYF.

This clonotype was seen more than once but under ten times. The rearrangement links TRBV5-1 to TRBJ2-5, with D perhaps assigned TRBD1 or TRBD2 (6 bases each). Germline loops: CDR1 SGHRS, CDR2 YFSETQ. Between the trimmed V and J ends, which lost 4 bases and 9 bases, there was a span of 22 bases. This CDR3 region has 15 residues. The CDR3 protein is CASSLTGLPEGAQYF. In nucleotides, the CDR3 is TGCGCCAGCAGCCTCACGGGACTCCCAGAGGGGGCCCAGTACTTC.

This clonotype has more than one count but fewer than ten. The chain links TRBV20-1 to TRBJ1-3; TRBD1 might be the D (6 bases). The CDR3 is 14 residues long. V lost 6 bases, J lost 0 bases, and 12 bases lay in between. Germline-derived CDR1 and CDR2 are DFQATT and SNEGSKA (reference sequence). The CDR3 protein is CSATGQLSGNTIYF. The DNA of the CDR3 is TGCAGTGCAACGGGACAACTCTCTGGAAACACCATATATTTT.

The chain links TRBV6-5 to TRBJ1-2, with D tentatively TRBD1 (6 bases). Trimming took 0 bases from V and 3 from J, leaving 17 bases between them. Germline-derived CDR1 and CDR2 are MNHEY and SVGAGI. The CDR3 is made up of 17 amino acids. The DNA for the CDR3 is TGTGCCAGCAGTTACTCGAATTTCAGGGGCCCACACTATGGCTACACCTTC. Amino acid sequence: CASSYSNFRGPHYGYTF.

The gene calls are TRBV29-1 and TRBJ1-1, with D possibly matching TRBD1 (6 bases). The V end lost 6 bases, the J end lost 4 bases, and 15 bases lay between the germline ends. Looked up from germline, CDR1 is SQVTM and CDR2 is ANQGSEA. The CDR3 totals 13 residues. CDR3 nucleotides: TGCAGCGTGGTCCAGGGGTCGGGCACTGAAGCTTTCTTT. It yields the protein CSVVQGSGTEAFF.

The chain uses TRBV5-6 and TRBJ2-3; D unresolved. The CDR3 has 16 amino acids. Germline CDR1 and CDR2: SGHDT and YYEEEE. The V end lost 5 bases, the J end lost 1 base, and 17 bases lay between the germline ends. CDR3 region: CASRLRRYRGTDTQYF. The CDR3 DNA reads TGTGCCAGCAGGCTTCGGCGGTACCGGGGCACAGATACGCAGTATTTT.

This clonotype has ten or more counts. V gene TRBV5-6 combines with J gene TRBJ2-1; the match to TRBD2 covers 9 bases. Per the germline V gene, CDR1 is SGHDT and CDR2 is YYEEEE. V lost 0 bases, J lost 3 bases, and 1 base stayed unmatched. The CDR3 covers 15 residues. This CDR3 is CASSLASGVYNEQFF. The CDR3 DNA reads as TGTGCCAGCAGCTTGGCTAGCGGGGTCTACAATGAGCAGTTCTTC.

This clonotype showed up many times. The rearrangement joins TRBV11-2 to TRBJ2-5; 7 bases fit TRBD1. V lost 5 bases to trimming and J lost 6 bases; unmatched junction nucleotides: 9. The CDR3 has 14 amino acids. In germline, CDR1 is SGHAT, CDR2 FQNNGV. DNA of the CDR3: TGTGCCAGCAGCCACTTAAGGGGGCTGAAGACCCAGTACTTC. Encoded protein: CASSHLRGLKTQYF. Filled out from reference TRBV11-2 and TRBJ2-5, the complete variable domain reads EAGVAQSPRYKIIEKRQSVAFWCNPISGHATLYWYQQILGQGPKLLIQFQNNGVVDDSQLPKDRFSAERLKGVDSTLKIQPAKLEDSAVYLCASSHLRGLKTQYFGPGTRLLVL.

This clonotype was seen only a few times. This chain uses TRBV3-1 with TRBJ1-1; D is uncertain. This CDR3 has 12 residues. Germline V gene lookup returns CDR1 LGHDT and CDR2 YNNKEL (reference sequence). Trimming shortened V by 0 bases and J by 8 bases, and 7 bases separated the two germline ends. This CDR3 is CASSQDRYEAFF. CDR3 DNA sequence: TGTGCCAGCAGCCAAGATCGGTACGAAGCTTTCTTT.

The rearrangement joins TRBV4-1 to TRBJ1-5, with TRBD1 as a possible D gene (6 bases). The CDR3 is 15 residues long. Trimming pared 2 bases from V and 0 bases from J, leaving 8 bases between. From germline, CDR1 is MGHRA and CDR2 YSYEKL. The CDR3 here is CASSQNRDSNQPQHF. The CDR3 region has the DNA TGCGCCAGCAGCCAAAACAGGGATAGCAATCAGCCCCAGCATTTT.

This clonotype was observed many times. J is TRBJ2-1 and V is TRBV14; D possibly corresponds to TRBD2 (6 bases). V was clipped by 4 bases and J by 6 bases, with 10 bases between them. Germline loops: CDR1 SGHDN, CDR2 FVKESK. This CDR3 comprises 13 residues. CDR3 coding DNA: TGTGCCAGCAGCCTTAGCGGTCCCAATGAGCAGTTCTTC. It specifies CASSLSGPNEQFF.

This clonotype was observed a handful of times. V gene TRBV5-1 combines with J gene TRBJ1-1; TRBD1 agrees at 10 bases. J was trimmed by 11 bases and V by 4 bases; bases with no gene match: 8. Germline CDR1 reads SGHRS; CDR2 reads YFSETQ. The CDR3 loop spans 13 amino acids. CDR3 nucleotide sequence: TGCGCCAGCAGCACCGGACAGGGGGGTCAGGCTTTCTTT. Translated, it gives CASSTGQGGQAFF.

In regard to this clonotype: One junction end does not reproduce the germline sequence, and a read error may be involved. This chain joins TRBV19 and TRBJ2-1, with TRBD2 matching over 7 bases. There are 11 residues in the CDR3. CDR1 and CDR2 from the germline V gene are LNHDA and SQIVND (reference sequence). The CDR3 loop is CACSGLVEQFF. CDR3 bases: TGTGCCTGTAGCGGACTAGTTGAGCAGTTCTTC.

This clonotype was recorded many times. V usage is TRBV6-5 and J usage is TRBJ2-5, with D possibly being TRBD1 (6 bases). CDR1 and CDR2 (germline): MNHEY, SVGAGI. With 7 bases removed from V and 2 bases from J, the gap between germline ends came to 8 bases. CDR3 length: 12 amino acids. CDR3 sequence reads: CASTDSQETQYF. The CDR3 region has the DNA TGTGCCAGCACGGACAGTCAAGAGACCCAGTACTTC.

This clonotype came up many times. The rearrangement joins TRBV20-1 to TRBJ1-4, with D perhaps matching TRBD1 (5 bases). This CDR3 has 13 residues. V lost 4 bases, J lost 2 bases, and 8 bases lay in between. Germline V gene data show CDR1 as DFQATT and CDR2 as SNEGSKA (reference sequence). CDR3 sequence reads: CSAIGATNEKLFF. Here the CDR3 DNA reads TGCAGTGCTATCGGGGCGACTAATGAAAAACTGTTTTTT.

Only a few counts were recorded for this clonotype. The chain employs TRBV7-8 and TRBJ1-5; no firm D call. CDR3 length: 14 residues. Trimming shortened V by 5 bases and J by 4 bases, and 12 bases separated the two germline ends. Germline V gene lookup returns CDR1 SGHVS and CDR2 FQNEAQ. In DNA, the CDR3 is TGTGCCAGCAGCAAAGGGTCTACAAATCAGCCCCAGCATTTT. Its protein product is CASSKGSTNQPQHF.

This clonotype has at least ten counts. The gene calls are TRBV4-1 and TRBJ2-5, with D hard to call. The CDR3 runs 14 residues. Trimming shortened V by 3 bases and J by 7 bases, and 15 bases separated the two germline ends. CDR1 MGHRA and CDR2 YSYEKL come from the germline V gene. CDR3 sequence reads: CASSQLGDVWTQYF. The CDR3 bases are TGCGCCAGCAGCCAGCTAGGAGATGTCTGGACCCAGTACTTC.

The CDR3 loop is CASSPQDSSNTEAFF. DNA of the CDR3: TGTGCCAGCTCACCACAGGACAGTTCGAACACTGAAGCTTTCTTT. This chain links TRBV18 with TRBJ1-1; a possible D gene is TRBD1 (6 bases). V was shortened by 1 base and J by 1 base, with 10 bases between the two germline ends. CDR1 and CDR2 (germline): KGHSH, LQKENI. The CDR3 extends over 15 amino acids. The variable domain in full, with the rest retrieved from reference TRBV18 and TRBJ1-1, is NAGVMQNPRHLVRRRGQEARLRCSPMKGHSHVYWYRQLPEEGLKFMVYLQKENIIDESGMPKERFSAEFPKEGPSILRIQQVVRGDSAAYFCASSPQDSSNTEAFFGQGTRLTVV.

The chain carries TRBV7-2 and TRBJ1-1; no clear D gene. V was clipped by 1 base and J by 6 bases, with 6 bases between them. CDR1 is SGHTA and CDR2 is FQGNSA in the germline V gene. The CDR3 has 12 residues. The CDR3: CASSLDYSEAFF. As DNA, the CDR3 is TGTGCCAGCAGCTTAGACTACTCTGAAGCTTTCTTT. Using reference TRBV7-2 and TRBJ1-1 for the parts outside the CDR3, the full variable domain is GAGVSQSPSNKVTEKGKDVELRCDPISGHTALYWYRQSLGQGLEFLIYFQGNSAPDKSGLPSDRFSAERTGGSVSTLTIQRTQQEDSAVYLCASSLDYSEAFFGQGTRLTVV.